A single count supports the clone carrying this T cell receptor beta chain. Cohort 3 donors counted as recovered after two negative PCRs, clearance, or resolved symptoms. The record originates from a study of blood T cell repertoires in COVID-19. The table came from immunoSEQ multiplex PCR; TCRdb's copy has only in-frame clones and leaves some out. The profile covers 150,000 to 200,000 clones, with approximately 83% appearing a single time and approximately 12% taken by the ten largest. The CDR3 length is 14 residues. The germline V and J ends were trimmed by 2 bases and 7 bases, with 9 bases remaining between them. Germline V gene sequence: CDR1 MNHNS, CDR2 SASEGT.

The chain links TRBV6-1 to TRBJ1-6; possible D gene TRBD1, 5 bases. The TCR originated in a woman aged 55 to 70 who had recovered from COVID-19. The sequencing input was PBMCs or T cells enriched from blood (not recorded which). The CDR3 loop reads CASSERGQNSPLHF. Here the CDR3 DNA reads TGTGCCAGCAGTGAAAGGGGTCAGAATTCACCCCTCCACTTT.